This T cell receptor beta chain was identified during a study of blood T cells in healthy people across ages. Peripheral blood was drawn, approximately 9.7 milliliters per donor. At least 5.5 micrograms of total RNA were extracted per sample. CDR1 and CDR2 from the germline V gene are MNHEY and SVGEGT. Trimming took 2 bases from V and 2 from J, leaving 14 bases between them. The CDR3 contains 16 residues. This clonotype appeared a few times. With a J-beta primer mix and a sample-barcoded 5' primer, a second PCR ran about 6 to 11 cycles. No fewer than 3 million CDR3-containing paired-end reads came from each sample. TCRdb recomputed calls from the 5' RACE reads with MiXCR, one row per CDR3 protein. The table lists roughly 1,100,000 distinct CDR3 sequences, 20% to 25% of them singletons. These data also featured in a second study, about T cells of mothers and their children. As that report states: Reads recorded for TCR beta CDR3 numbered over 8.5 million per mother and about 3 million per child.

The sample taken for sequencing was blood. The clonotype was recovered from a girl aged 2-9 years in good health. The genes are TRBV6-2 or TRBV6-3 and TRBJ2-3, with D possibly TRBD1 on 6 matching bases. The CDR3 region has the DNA TGTGCCAGCAGTTACCCGTACAGGGAAAACACAGATACGCAGTATTTT. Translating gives CASSYPYRENTDTQYF.